One T cell receptor (beta chain) is described in this entry. This entry belongs to a study of blood T cell repertoires in COVID-19. Study details: The samples span acute and convalescent COVID-19 from the United States, Italy and Spain. PBMCs, B-cell-depleted T cells, or T cells were the source of the cDNA or gDNA that made up the material.

CDR3 length: 14 residues. Between the trimmed V and J ends, which lost 5 bases and 0 bases, there was a span of 8 bases. Germline values: CDR1 KGHDR, CDR2 SFDVKD. As handled by the study authors: Reference gene primer amplification yielded estimated nucleated cell counts. Only in-frame clones appear in the TCRdb table, and some are missing; sequencing was by immunoSEQ multiplex PCR. The V and J calls and clone size were taken over from that table, and D and trimming were inferred from the DNA. Among 85,000 to 90,000 clones, about 82% were seen once, and the ten largest hold under 30%. The TCR sequence derives from a human donor in a cohort sampled during active COVID-19. This rearrangement joins TRBV24-1 to TRBJ2-3; D gene unclear. What was sequenced was peripheral blood. DNA of the CDR3: TGTGCCACCAGTGTTAGTAGAAGCACAGATACGCAGTATTTT. It is translated as CATSVSRSTDTQYF.